These 30 T cell receptor beta chains came from one sample sequenced in a study of cytomegalovirus exposure and HLA in healthy donors. This PCR relied on a set of 60 Vbeta primers and 13 Jbeta primers. Profiling relied on immunoSEQ multiplex PCR, and the TCRdb table lists in-frame clones only, not all of them. The sample holds approximately 190,000 clones, around four fifths seen once. The sample consisted of PBMCs. The source is a woman aged 18-35 years in good health and CMV-seronegative.

The gene calls are TRBV7-3 and TRBJ2-7; 8 bases are shared with TRBD1. V shed 5 bases, J shed 9 bases, and the junction held 9 bases outside the gene matches. The CDR3 sequence is 13 residues long. Germline CDR1 SGHTA, CDR2 FQGTGA. This chain's CDR3 is CASSQFRTGRQYF. The CDR3, as DNA: TGTGCCAGCAGCCAATTTCGGACAGGGCGGCAGTACTTC.

This clone was observed once. Relative to the germline gene, one junction end is altered; a read error may explain this. The CDR3 region has the DNA TGTTCCAGCAGCAAGGGACTAGCGGGGGGAGGAGAGACCCAGTACTTC. Amino acids: CSSSKGLAGGGETQYF. The chain is built from TRBV7-9 and TRBJ2-5; TRBD2 matches 15 bases. The CDR3 contains 16 residues. The V gene's germline CDR1 is SEHNR and CDR2 FQNEAQ (reference sequence).

The chain carries TRBV29-1 and TRBJ2-3; perhaps TRBD1 as D (6 bases). CDR3 length equals 14 residues. V was clipped by 7 bases and J by 2 bases, with 16 bases between them. Germline CDR1 SQVTM, CDR2 ANQGSEA. CDR3 protein: CSAAHQGTTDTQYF. CDR3 in DNA: TGCAGCGCTGCGCATCAGGGGACCACAGATACGCAGTATTTT.

The chain uses TRBV7-2 and TRBJ1-2; D call uncertain. CDR3 size: 15 residues. Between the trimmed V and J ends, which lost 5 bases and 3 bases, there was a span of 16 bases. Germline CDR1 reads SGHTA; CDR2 reads FQGNSA. The CDR3, as DNA: TGTGCCAGCAGCGGCGAGGGAGGCGGTCACTATGGCTACACCTTC. Its translation is CASSGEGGGHYGYTF.

J is TRBJ1-6 and V is TRBV6-1; D gene uncertain. Trimming took 3 bases from V and 6 from J, leaving 9 bases between them. Germline lookup yields CDR1 MNHNS and CDR2 SASEGT. This CDR3 contains 14 residues. DNA of the CDR3: TGTGCCAGCAGTGATGCCGGACTTAATTCACCCCTCCACTTT. This translates into CASSDAGLNSPLHF.

This chain links TRBV27 with TRBJ2-7; TRBD1 aligns across 8 bases. This CDR3 contains 16 residues. Trimming cost V 7 bases and J 3 bases; bases outside gene matches: 14. The germline V gene encodes CDR1 MNHEY and CDR2 SMNVEV (reference sequence). CDR3 sequence: CASTHGTGTGRYEQYF. CDR3 nucleotides: TGTGCCAGCACTCACGGAACGGGGACAGGACGCTACGAGCAGTACTTC.

The V gene is TRBV6-1, the J gene TRBJ1-6; TRBD1 might be the D (5 bases). CDR1 MNHNS and CDR2 SASEGT come from the germline V gene. V gave up 3 bases and J gave up 7 bases, with 10 bases separating them. The CDR3 sequence is 14 residues long. DNA of the CDR3: TGTGCCAGCAGTGAGGGGCCTCACAATTCACCCCTCCACTTT. It encodes CASSEGPHNSPLHF.

In regard to this clone: The sample contains more than one DNA sequence encoding this CDR3. The V and J genes are TRBV6-5 and TRBJ1-6; D not certain. Germline V gives CDR1 MNHEY, CDR2 SVGAGI. Trimming cost V 6 bases and J 9 bases, with 12 bases left between them. This CDR3 is 13 amino acids long. In nucleotides, the CDR3 is TGTGCCAGCAGCCTGGATCGGGGTTCACCCCTCCACTTT. Translated: CASSLDRGSPLHF.

This clone appeared a single time. The chain employs TRBV7-8 and TRBJ2-1; perhaps TRBD2 as D (6 bases). V lost 5 bases and J 5 bases, leaving 13 bases between the germline ends. This CDR3 region has 14 residues. The germline gives CDR1 SGHVS, CDR2 FQNEAQ. CDR3 nucleotides: TGTGCCAGCAGCCCACCCGGGAGTGACAATGAGCAGTTCTTC. It translates to CASSPPGSDNEQFF.

The chain joins TRBV25-1 to TRBJ1-6, with D possibly matching TRBD1 (6 bases). V lost 6 bases and J 5 bases, leaving 11 bases between the germline ends. This CDR3 is 14 amino acids long. Germline V lookup: CDR1 MGHDK, CDR2 SYGVNS. CDR3 sequence (DNA): TGTGCCAGCAGGGACAGCTCGAATAATTCACCCCTCCACTTT. Its protein is CASRDSSNNSPLHF. Complete variable domain (other parts from reference TRBV25-1 and TRBJ1-6): EADIYQTPRYLVIGTGKKITLECSQTMGHDKMYWYQQDPGMELHLIHYSYGVNSTEKGDLSSESTVSRIRTEHFPLTLESARPSHTSQYLCASRDSSNNSPLHFGNGTRLTVT.

The chain uses TRBV5-5 and TRBJ2-7; 12 bases agree with TRBD1. This CDR3 has 14 amino acids. The trim removed 4 bases at V and 6 bases at J, leaving 5 bases unmatched. CDR1 and CDR2 from the germline V gene are SGHKS and YYEKEE (reference sequence). CDR3 region: CASSPGTGGFEQYF. The CDR3 region has the DNA TGTGCCAGCAGCCCCGGGACAGGGGGCTTCGAGCAGTACTTC.

This clone has ten or more counts. The V call is TRBV6-1, the J call TRBJ1-1, with 7 nucleotides matching TRBD1. This CDR3 comprises 14 residues. V was clipped by 6 bases and J by 4 bases; unmatched bases: 8. The germline CDR1 and CDR2 sequences are MNHNS and SASEGT. CDR3 residues: CASSLPRGRTEAFF. CDR3 DNA sequence: TGTGCCAGCAGCCTTCCGAGGGGGCGCACTGAAGCTTTCTTT.

CDR3 in DNA: TGCGCCAGCAGCCCGGACGCTAGCGGGTTGAACATTCAGTACTTC. It yields the protein CASSPDASGLNIQYF. This chain uses TRBV5-1 with TRBJ2-4; 8 nucleotides agree with TRBD2. CDR1 is SGHRS, CDR2 YFSETQ, per germline. The CDR3 totals 15 residues. V trimming: 4 bases; J trimming: 7 bases; junction bases outside the gene matches: 10.

This chain connects TRBV19 to TRBJ2-3, with a weak D call TRBD2 (6 bases). The germline CDR1 and CDR2 sequences are LNHDA and SQIVND (reference sequence). CDR3 length: 14 residues. V dropped 9 bases and J dropped 2 bases, with 15 bases sitting between them. CDR3 residues: CASTLGSNTDTQYF. For the CDR3, the DNA is TGTGCCAGCACGCTCGGGAGTAACACAGATACGCAGTATTTT.

The chain uses TRBV6-5 and TRBJ2-5; 10 bases map to TRBD2. The J call may be in error: the DNA end matches TRBJ2-7 better. The germline gives CDR1 MNHEY, CDR2 SVGAGI. The CDR3 is 15 amino acids. Here the CDR3 DNA reads TGTGCCAGCAGCCCACTACTAGCGGGAAGTCACGAGCAGTACTTC. It encodes CASSPLLAGSHEQYF.

The chain combines TRBV5-4 with TRBJ2-5, with a tentative D call TRBD1 (6 bases). The CDR3 runs to 14 residues. Germline V gene data show CDR1 as SGHNT and CDR2 as YYREEE (reference sequence). Between the trimmed V and J ends, which lost 0 bases and 5 bases, there was a span of 11 bases. CDR3 DNA: TGTGCCAGCAGCTTGGACAGGGTGAGGGAGACCCAGTACTTC. This codes for CASSLDRVRETQYF.

The chain has TRBV10-3 and TRBJ1-4, with D perhaps matching TRBD1 (6 bases). CDR1 ENHRY and CDR2 SYGVKD come from the germline V gene. The CDR3 loop spans 16 amino acids. With 6 bases removed from V and 3 bases from J, the gap between germline ends came to 17 bases. CDR3 DNA: TGTGCCATCAGCACACGGGGGGGGGCGTCTAATGAAAAACTGTTTTTT. Amino acid sequence: CAISTRGGASNEKLFF.

Concerning this clone: One junction end disagrees with the germline gene, perhaps due to a read error. This sample also contains other DNA sequences that code for the same CDR3. V is TRBV10-1 and J is TRBJ1-1; D is unclear. Germline CDR1 WNHNN, CDR2 SYGVQD (reference sequence). The CDR3 extends over 19 amino acids. In nucleotides, the CDR3 is TGCGCCAGCAGTGAAACACCCTTTCGAGACTTCGACTTGAATACTGAAGCTTTCTTT. Protein: CASSETPFRDFDLNTEAFF.

The V and J genes are TRBV28 and TRBJ2-7; D may be TRBD2 (5 bases). Germline lookup yields CDR1 MDHEN and CDR2 SYDVKM. Deletions cut 4 bases from V and 0 bases from J, with 16 bases between. CDR3 length: 16 amino acids. The CDR3 loop is CASSSSGLGSSYEQYF. CDR3 DNA sequence: TGTGCCAGCAGTTCCTCAGGCCTGGGGAGCTCCTACGAGCAGTACTTC.

This chain joins TRBV9 and TRBJ2-5; TRBD1 matches 9 bases. This CDR3 contains 14 residues. Germline CDR1 reads SGDLS; CDR2 reads YYNGEE. Losses at the gene ends were 0 bases for V and 3 bases for J; bases not matched to a gene: 0. CDR3 coding DNA: TGTGCCAGCAGCGTAGGACAGGGGGAAGAGACCCAGTACTTC. Its protein is CASSVGQGEETQYF.

The rearrangement uses TRBV9 and TRBJ2-2, with TRBD2 identical over 8 bases. V lost 0 bases, J lost 2 bases, and 6 bases stayed unmatched. Germline CDR1 SGDLS, CDR2 YYNGEE. The CDR3 is 17 residues long. As DNA, the CDR3 is TGTGCCAGCAGCGTAGCTAGGCGGGAGGAAAACACCGGGGAGCTGTTTTTT. Encoded protein: CASSVARREENTGELFF. Drawing the rest from reference TRBV9 and TRBJ2-2, the complete variable domain is DSGVTQTPKHLITATGQRVTLRCSPRSGDLSVYWYQQSLDQGLQFLIQYYNGEERAKGNILERFSAQQFPDLHSELNLSSLELGDSALYFCASSVARREENTGELFFGEGSRLTVL.

The J gene is TRBJ2-5, the V gene TRBV6-5, with TRBD2 matching over 9 bases. CDR3 length: 16 amino acids. Trimming at V came to 4 bases and at J to 0 bases, leaving 6 bases not matched to a gene. Germline CDR1 reads MNHEY; CDR2 reads SVGAGI. CDR3 sequence (DNA): TGTGCCAGCAGTTGGGAGCGGGGGGCCCACCAAGAGACCCAGTACTTC. This translates into CASSWERGAHQETQYF.

V gene TRBV19 combines with J gene TRBJ1-5, with a weak D call TRBD1 (6 bases). V lost 5 bases to trimming and J lost 1 base, with 18 bases between them. The germline CDR1 and CDR2 sequences are LNHDA and SQIVND (reference sequence). The CDR3 runs 17 residues. CDR3 sequence reads: CASSLRVLRGSNQPQHF. The CDR3 region has the DNA TGTGCCAGTAGTCTCCGGGTCCTAAGGGGGAGCAATCAGCCCCAGCATTTT.

The chain links TRBV11-2 to TRBJ2-7, with D possibly TRBD1 on 5 matching bases. V dropped 5 bases and J dropped 11 bases, with 19 bases sitting between them. Germline CDR1 and CDR2: SGHAT and FQNNGV. This CDR3 has 13 amino acids. The CDR3 DNA follows: TGTGCCAGCAGCCCTGGTGGGGCCTCTCGAGAGTACTTC. Its translation is CASSPGGASREYF. Combining the CDR3 with reference TRBV11-2 and TRBJ2-7 gives the whole variable domain EAGVAQSPRYKIIEKRQSVAFWCNPISGHATLYWYQQILGQGPKLLIQFQNNGVVDDSQLPKDRFSAERLKGVDSTLKIQPAKLEDSAVYLCASSPGGASREYFGPGTRLTVT.

V gene TRBV18 combines with J gene TRBJ1-1; D gene ambiguous. CDR1 is KGHSH and CDR2 is LQKENI in the germline V gene. Trimming took off 2 bases at V and 1 base at J, with 11 bases between the two ends. There are 15 residues in the CDR3. CDR3 in DNA: TGTGCCAGCTCACCATTCGACACCACGAACACTGAAGCTTTCTTT. Encoded protein: CASSPFDTTNTEAFF.

This clone was found a few times. V and J are TRBV9 and TRBJ2-2; D is possibly TRBD1 (8 bases). The V end lost 4 bases, the J end lost 4 bases, and 11 bases lay between the germline ends. The germline gives CDR1 SGDLS, CDR2 YYNGEE. This CDR3 spans 14 amino acids. CDR3 sequence: CASSTGGVTGELFF. The CDR3 DNA sequence: TGTGCCAGCAGCACAGGGGGGGTCACCGGGGAGCTGTTTTTT.

The chain uses TRBV6-5 and TRBJ1-6; D is perhaps TRBD1 (5 bases). Deletions cut 6 bases from V and 11 bases from J, with 14 bases between. The germline CDR1 and CDR2 sequences are MNHEY and SVGAGI. The CDR3 length is 13 residues. The CDR3: CASRQDSRTPLHF. The CDR3 DNA reads as TGTGCCAGCAGGCAAGACAGTCGGACACCCCTCCACTTT.

The chain recombines TRBV7-2 with TRBJ1-5, with D possibly matching TRBD1 (5 bases). The V end was cut by 4 bases, the J end by 3 bases, with 7 bases between. Germline V CDR1 and CDR2: SGHTA, FQGNSA. CDR3 size: 13 residues. The CDR3 nucleotides read TGTGCCAGCAGCTGGGACTTCAATCAGCCCCAGCATTTT. Encoded protein: CASSWDFNQPQHF.

The gene calls are TRBV5-1 and TRBJ1-1; tentatively, D is TRBD1 (6 bases). Germline lookup yields CDR1 SGHRS and CDR2 YFSETQ. The CDR3 spans 15 residues. The V and J ends lost 0 bases and 5 bases respectively, with 14 bases between them. The CDR3 is CASSLGAGARTEAFF. In DNA form, the CDR3 reads TGCGCCAGCAGCTTGGGGGCAGGGGCTAGGACTGAAGCTTTCTTT.

This clone has a handful of counts. The rearrangement links TRBV4-1 to TRBJ2-3; 7 bases line up with TRBD2. In germline, CDR1 is MGHRA, CDR2 YSYEKL. V dropped 0 bases and J dropped 0; count of bases not matched to a gene: 6. This CDR3 has 17 amino acids. The CDR3 sequence: CASSQDPASGSTDTQYF. The DNA of the CDR3 is TGCGCCAGCAGCCAAGATCCGGCTAGCGGTAGCACAGATACGCAGTATTTT.